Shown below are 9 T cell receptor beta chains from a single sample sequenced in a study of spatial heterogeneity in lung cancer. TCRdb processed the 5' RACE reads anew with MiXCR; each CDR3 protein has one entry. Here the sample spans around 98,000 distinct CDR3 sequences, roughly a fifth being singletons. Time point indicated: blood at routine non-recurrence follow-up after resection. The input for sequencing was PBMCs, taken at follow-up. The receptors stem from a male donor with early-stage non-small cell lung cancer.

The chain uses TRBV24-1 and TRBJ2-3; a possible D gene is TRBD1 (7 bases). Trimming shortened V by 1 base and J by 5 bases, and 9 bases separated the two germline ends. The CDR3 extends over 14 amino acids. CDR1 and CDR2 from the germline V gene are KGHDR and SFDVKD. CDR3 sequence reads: CATSDFQGGDTQYF. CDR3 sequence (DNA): TGTGCCACCAGTGATTTCCAGGGGGGAGATACGCAGTATTTT.

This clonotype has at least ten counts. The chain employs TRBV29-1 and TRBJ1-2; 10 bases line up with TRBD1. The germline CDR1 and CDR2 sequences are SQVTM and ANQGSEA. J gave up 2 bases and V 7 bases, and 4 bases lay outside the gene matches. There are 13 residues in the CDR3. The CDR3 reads CSAGTGANYGYTF. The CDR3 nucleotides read TGCAGCGCCGGGACAGGGGCAAACTATGGCTACACCTTC.

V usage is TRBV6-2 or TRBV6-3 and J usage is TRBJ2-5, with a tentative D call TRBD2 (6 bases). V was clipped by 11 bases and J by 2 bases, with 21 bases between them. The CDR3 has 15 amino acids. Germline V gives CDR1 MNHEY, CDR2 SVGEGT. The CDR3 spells CAAARGLTRQETQYF. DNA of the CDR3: TGTGCCGCCGCGAGGGGACTCACTCGGCAAGAGACCCAGTACTTC.

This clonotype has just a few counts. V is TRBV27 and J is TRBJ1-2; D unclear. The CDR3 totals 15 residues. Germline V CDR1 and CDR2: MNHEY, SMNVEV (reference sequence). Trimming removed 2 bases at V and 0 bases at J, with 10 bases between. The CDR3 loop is CASSLAGSANYGYTF. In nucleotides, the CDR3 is TGTGCCAGCAGTTTAGCAGGATCAGCTAACTATGGCTACACCTTC.

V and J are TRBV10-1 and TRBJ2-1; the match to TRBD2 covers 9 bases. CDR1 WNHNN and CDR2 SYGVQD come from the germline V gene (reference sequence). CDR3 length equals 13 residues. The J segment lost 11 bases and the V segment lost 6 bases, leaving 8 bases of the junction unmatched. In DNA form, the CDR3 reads TGCGCCAGCAGCGAGACTAGCGGAGACAAGCAGTTCTTC. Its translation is CASSETSGDKQFF.

The CDR3 DNA is TGCAGTGCCGGGAGCGGGAGGGGTTACGAGCAGTACTTC. This sequence encodes CSAGSGRGYEQYF. V usage is TRBV20-1 and J usage is TRBJ2-7; 10 bases fit TRBD2. Unmatched junction bases numbered 6, after V lost 6 bases and J lost 4 bases. This CDR3 comprises 13 residues. The germline V gene has CDR1 DFQATT and CDR2 SNEGSKA (reference sequence).

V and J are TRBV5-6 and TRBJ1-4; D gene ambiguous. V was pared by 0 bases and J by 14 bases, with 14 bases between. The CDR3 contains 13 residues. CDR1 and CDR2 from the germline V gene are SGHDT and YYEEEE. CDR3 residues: CASSLGTLTGLFF. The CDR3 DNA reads TGTGCCAGCAGCTTGGGGACTCTTACGGGGCTGTTTTTT.

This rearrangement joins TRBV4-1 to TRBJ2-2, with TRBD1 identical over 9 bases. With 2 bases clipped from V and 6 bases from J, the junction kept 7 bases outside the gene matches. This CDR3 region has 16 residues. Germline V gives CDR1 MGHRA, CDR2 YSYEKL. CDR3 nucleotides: TGCGCCAGCAGCCAAACCGGGACAGGGAAGGCCGGGGAGCTGTTTTTT. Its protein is CASSQTGTGKAGELFF.

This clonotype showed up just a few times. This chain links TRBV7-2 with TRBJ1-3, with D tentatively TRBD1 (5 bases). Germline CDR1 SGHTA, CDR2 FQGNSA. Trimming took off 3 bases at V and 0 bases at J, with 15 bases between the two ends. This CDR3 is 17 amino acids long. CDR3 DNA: TGTGCCAGCAGCTTGGGGCAGAGCTTCGTCTCTGGAAACACCATATATTTT. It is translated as CASSLGQSFVSGNTIYF.